This is a list of T cell receptor beta chains from one sample in a study of shared clonotypes between healthy human individuals. Clones were sequenced by immunoSEQ multiplex PCR, and TCRdb holds only the in-frame ones, with some missing. The sample consists of fewer than 1 million clones, about 97% of them appearing once. The sequenced material came from naive CD8+ T cells sorted from blood. Receptors were obtained from a man aged 25 to 45 in good health. CDR3s include the opening cysteine and the closing phenylalanine or tryptophan. The D gene is left open where the match is weak. A row's size may be missing; if present it is once, few, many or a size class.

v_gene	d_gene	j_gene	abundance	CDR3nt	CDR3aa
TRBV7-8	TRBD2	TRBJ2-5	few	TGTGCCAGCAGCTTAGGAGCGGGAGAAGAGACCCAGTACTTC	CASSLGAGEETQYF
TRBV9	.	TRBJ2-2	.	TGTGCCAGCAGCGCGGGACTTTACAGTACCGGGGAGCTGTTTTTT	CASSAGLYSTGELFF
TRBV27	.	TRBJ1-5	.	TGTGCCAGCAGCCTAATTGGTGGCAATCAGCCCCAGCATTTT	CASSLIGGNQPQHF
TRBV27	.	TRBJ2-1	.	TGTGCCAGCAGTAACAGGGCGTCCTACAATGAGCAGTTCTTC	CASSNRASYNEQFF
TRBV30	.	TRBJ2-7	.	TGTGCCCAAGGGGAGGACGAGCAGTACTTC	CAQGEDEQYF
TRBV7-2	TRBD2	TRBJ2-7	.	TGTGCCAGCAGCCCTAGCCTAAGCTCCGGGAGGGAGACCTACGAGCAGTACTTC	CASSPSLSSGRETYEQYF
TRBV29-1	TRBD2	TRBJ2-5	.	TGCAGCGCCATTCGGACTAGTGCCCTCCAAGAGACCCAGTACTTC	CSAIRTSALQETQYF
TRBV27	.	TRBJ2-7	.	TGTGCCAGCAGTTTATATGTCCCGTCAGGTTTCTACGAGCAGTACTTC	CASSLYVPSGFYEQYF
TRBV2	.	TRBJ2-1	.	TGTGCCAGCCTAGCACCGACTAGTAGGAGGGATGAGCAGTTCTTC	CASLAPTSRRDEQFF
TRBV29-1	.	TRBJ2-3	.	TGCAGCGTTGATGGCCCAGATACGCAGTATTTT	CSVDGPDTQYF
TRBV6-5	.	TRBJ2-7	.	TGTGCCAGCAGCCCCCTCCGGTGGCGCGAGCAGTACTTC	CASSPLRWREQYF
TRBV4-3	.	TRBJ2-2	.	TGCGCCAGCAGCCAAGATCCCGGGGAGCTGTTTTTT	CASSQDPGELFF
TRBV27	TRBD1	TRBJ2-7	.	TGTGCCAGCAGTCCATCCAAAACAGGGGGCGTCTACGAGCAGTACTTC	CASSPSKTGGVYEQYF
TRBV27	.	TRBJ2-2	once	TGTGCCAGCAGTTTATTTTCAGCAGGGGCAGAGCTGTTTTTT	CASSLFSAGAELFF
TRBV18	.	TRBJ2-3	once	TGTGCCAGCTCACCCCAGGGAGGCACAGATACGCAGTATTTT	CASSPQGGTDTQYF
TRBV7-9	.	TRBJ2-7	.	TGTGCCAGCAGCTTAGGAGACGGAGAGCAGTACTTC	CASSLGDGEQYF
TRBV4-3	.	TRBJ2-3	.	TGCGCCAGCAGCCAAGAGTTGGGTTCTAGCACAGATACGCAGTATTTT	CASSQELGSSTDTQYF
TRBV7-3	TRBD2	TRBJ2-3	.	TGTGCCAGCAGCCCACGACTAGCGGGGGAGAGCACAGATACGCAGTATTTT	CASSPRLAGESTDTQYF
TRBV9	.	TRBJ2-2	.	TGTGCCAGCAGCCCCTTCCGGGGGCTAAACACCGGGGAGCTGTTTTTT	CASSPFRGLNTGELFF
TRBV28	TRBD1	TRBJ1-5	.	TGTGCCAGCAGCGGACAGGGGTTAAATCAGCCCCAGCATTTT	CASSGQGLNQPQHF
TRBV28	.	TRBJ2-6	.	TGTGCCAGCAGTTTACTGAATATGACAGGAGGCTCTGGGGCCAACGTCCTGACTTTC	CASSLLNMTGGSGANVLTF
TRBV27	TRBD1	TRBJ1-5	.	TGTGCCAGCAGTTTGAGACAGGGGCACAATCAGCCCCAGCATTTT	CASSLRQGHNQPQHF
TRBV5-8	TRBD1	TRBJ2-7	.	TGTGCCAGCAGCGGGGGACAGGCCCTGCGACTCGAGCAGTACTTC	CASSGGQALRLEQYF
TRBV14	TRBD1	TRBJ2-1	once	TGTGCCAGCAGCCAAGGTCAGGGGGCGTTTAATGAGCAGTTCTTC	CASSQGQGAFNEQFF
TRBV29-1	TRBD2	TRBJ2-7	.	TGCAGCGTTGAGGGACTAGCGGGAGGGCCTCGAGAGCAGTACTTC	CSVEGLAGGPREQYF
TRBV7-9	.	TRBJ2-7	.	TGTGCCAGCAGTCCCGTGCCGTACGAGCAGTACTTC	CASSPVPYEQYF
TRBV5-1	TRBD2	TRBJ2-1	.	TGCGCCAGCACCCCCGCGACTAGCGGGACGGATGAGCAGTTCTTC	CASTPATSGTDEQFF
TRBV5-5	.	TRBJ2-1	.	TGTGCCAGCAGCAGAAATGCGGGTGAGCAGTTCTTC	CASSRNAGEQFF
TRBV7-9	TRBD1	TRBJ2-7	once	TGTGCCAGCAGCTCGGGACAGGGAAACTCCTACGAGCAGTACTTC	CASSSGQGNSYEQYF
TRBV4-1	.	TRBJ2-1	.	TGCGCCAGCAGCCAAGAGGGCCCCGATGAGCAGTTCTTC	CASSQEGPDEQFF
TRBV18	.	TRBJ2-2	.	TGTGCCAGCTCGGGACTTGTCGGGGAGCTGTTTTTT	CASSGLVGELFF
TRBV11-2	TRBD1	TRBJ1-4	.	TGTGCCAGCAGCGCCCCAGGGACAGTAACCAGACATGAAAAACTGTTTTTT	CASSAPGTVTRHEKLFF
TRBV6-5	TRBD2	TRBJ2-7	.	TGTGCCAGCAGTCTAGCGGGGGACGCCTACGAGCAGTACTTC	CASSLAGDAYEQYF
TRBV7-9	.	TRBJ2-7	.	TGTGCCAGCAGCTCGACTAGATCCGGATACGAGCAGTACTTC	CASSSTRSGYEQYF
TRBV7-2	.	TRBJ1-2	.	TGTGCCAGCAGCCTGACTCTTACCGGGACTTTTTATGGCTACACCTTC	CASSLTLTGTFYGYTF
TRBV5-1	.	TRBJ2-1	.	TGCGCCAGCAGCTTGTGGGATCCGAACAATGAGCAGTTCTTC	CASSLWDPNNEQFF
TRBV7-5	.	TRBJ2-1	.	TGTGCCAGAAGCCCCCCTAGCGGGAGAAAGGAGCATGAGCAGTTCTTC	CARSPPSGRKEHEQFF
TRBV7-2	TRBD1	TRBJ1-5	.	TGTGCCAGCAGCTTATTACGGGACAGGGGGGATCAGCCCCAGCATTTT	CASSLLRDRGDQPQHF
TRBV13	TRBD1	TRBJ2-1	.	TGTGCCAGCAGCTCAACAGGGGCCTACAATGAGCAGTTCTTC	CASSSTGAYNEQFF
TRBV29-1	.	TRBJ2-3	.	TGCAGGATCCAACTGAGGGATACGCAGTATTTT	CRIQLRDTQYF
TRBV6-6	.	TRBJ2-1	.	TGTGCCAGCAGCTTCGGACACAATGAGCAGTTCTTC	CASSFGHNEQFF
TRBV2	.	TRBJ1-3	.	TGTGCCAGCGGTGACAGCCTAATTGGAAACACCATATATTTT	CASGDSLIGNTIYF
TRBV7-9	.	TRBJ2-7	.	TGTGCCAGCAGCTTAACAGGGAACACCTACGAGCAGTACTTC	CASSLTGNTYEQYF
TRBV4-1	TRBD2	TRBJ2-7	.	TGCGCCAGCAGCCCCAGACTAGCGGGGATGGGGGAGCAGTACTTC	CASSPRLAGMGEQYF
TRBV7-9	.	TRBJ2-1	.	TGTGCCAGCAGCCCGTTGAGCTCCTACAATGAGCAGTTCTTC	CASSPLSSYNEQFF
TRBV19	TRBD1	TRBJ1-5	.	TGTGCCAGTAGTATAAGGTGGGACAGGGCTATCAATCAGCCCCAGCATTTT	CASSIRWDRAINQPQHF
TRBV7-9	.	TRBJ2-3	.	TGTGCCAGCAGCTTACGGCCGGATGGCCTTTTTGTGGGCACAGATACGCAGTATTTT	CASSLRPDGLFVGTDTQYF
TRBV28	.	TRBJ2-7	once	TGTGCCAGCAGTTCCCTGGTTTTCTCCTACGAGCAGTACTTC	CASSSLVFSYEQYF
TRBV9	TRBD1	TRBJ2-7	.	TGTGCCAGCAGCGTATTATGGGACAGCTACGAGCAGTACTTC	CASSVLWDSYEQYF
TRBV6-5	TRBD2	TRBJ2-3	.	TGTGCCAGCAGTTACTCGAGACTAGCGGGACCTAAGTATTTT	CASSYSRLAGPKYF
TRBV13	TRBD1	TRBJ1-1	.	TGTGCCAGCAGCTTAGTGGGACAGGGTGGTTCTGAAGCTTTCTTT	CASSLVGQGGSEAFF
TRBV7-3	.	TRBJ2-1	.	TGTGCCAGCAGCTCCCTACTAGGCGATGAGCAGTTCTTC	CASSSLLGDEQFF
TRBV6-5	.	TRBJ2-2	.	TGTGCCAGCAGTTTCAACACCGGGGAGCTGTTTTTT	CASSFNTGELFF
TRBV7-9	.	TRBJ2-7	.	TGTGCCAGCAGTCCGGGGACTCGTTACGAGCAGTACTTC	CASSPGTRYEQYF
TRBV7-9	.	TRBJ1-5	few	TGTGCCAGCTCCCTTTTCGATAGCAATCAGCCCCAGCATTTT	CASSLFDSNQPQHF
TRBV7-3	TRBD2	TRBJ2-3	.	TGTGCCAGCAGCGCACTAGCGGGAGGTATAGATACGCAGTATTTT	CASSALAGGIDTQYF